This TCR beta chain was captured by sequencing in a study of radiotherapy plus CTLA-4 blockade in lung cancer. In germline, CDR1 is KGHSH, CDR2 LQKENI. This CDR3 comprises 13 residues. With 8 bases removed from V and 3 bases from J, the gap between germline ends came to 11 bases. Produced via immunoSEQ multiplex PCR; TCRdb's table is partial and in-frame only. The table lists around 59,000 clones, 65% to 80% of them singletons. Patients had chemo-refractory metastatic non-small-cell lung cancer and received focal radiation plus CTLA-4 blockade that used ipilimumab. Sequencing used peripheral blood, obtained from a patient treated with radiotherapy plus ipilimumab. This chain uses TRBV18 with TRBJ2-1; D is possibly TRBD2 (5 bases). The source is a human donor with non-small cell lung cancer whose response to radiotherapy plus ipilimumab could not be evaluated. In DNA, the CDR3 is TGTGCCAGCACGACTCGGGACTACAATGAGCAGTTCTTC. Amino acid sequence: CASTTRDYNEQFF.